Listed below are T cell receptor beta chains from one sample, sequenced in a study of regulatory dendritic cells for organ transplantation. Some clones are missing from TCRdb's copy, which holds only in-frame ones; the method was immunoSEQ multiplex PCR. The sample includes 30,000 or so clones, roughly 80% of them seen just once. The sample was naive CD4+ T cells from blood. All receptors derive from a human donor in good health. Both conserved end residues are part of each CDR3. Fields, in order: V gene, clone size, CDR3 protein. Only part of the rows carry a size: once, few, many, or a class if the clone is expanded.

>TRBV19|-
CASSIRQGAAQPQHF
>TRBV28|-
CASSLRGPNEKLFF
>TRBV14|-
CASSQGRLETQYF
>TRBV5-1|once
CASSLETGASIYYGYTF
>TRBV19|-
CASSPYSGTGANYGYTF
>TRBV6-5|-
CASSYLTSGTYNEQFF
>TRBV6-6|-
CAITRGQDYTEAFF
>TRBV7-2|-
CASSSRQGGTEAFF
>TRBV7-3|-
CASSLTSGQGAYEQYF
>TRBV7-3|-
CASSLSSGGAEDTQYF
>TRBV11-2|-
CASSLVRGNREKLFF
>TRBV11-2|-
CASSSGQGIPDTQYF
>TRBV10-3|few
CAISVEKNTEAFF
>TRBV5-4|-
CASSKLAGADIQETQYF
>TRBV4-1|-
CASSLQGKETQYF
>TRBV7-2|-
CASSLKGAIDEQFF
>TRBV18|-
CASSPDRGSNQPQHF
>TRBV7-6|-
CASSLSDRSNQPQHF
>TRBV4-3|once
CASSQETYYGYTF
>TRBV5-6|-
CASSIAGQGISFGEKLFF